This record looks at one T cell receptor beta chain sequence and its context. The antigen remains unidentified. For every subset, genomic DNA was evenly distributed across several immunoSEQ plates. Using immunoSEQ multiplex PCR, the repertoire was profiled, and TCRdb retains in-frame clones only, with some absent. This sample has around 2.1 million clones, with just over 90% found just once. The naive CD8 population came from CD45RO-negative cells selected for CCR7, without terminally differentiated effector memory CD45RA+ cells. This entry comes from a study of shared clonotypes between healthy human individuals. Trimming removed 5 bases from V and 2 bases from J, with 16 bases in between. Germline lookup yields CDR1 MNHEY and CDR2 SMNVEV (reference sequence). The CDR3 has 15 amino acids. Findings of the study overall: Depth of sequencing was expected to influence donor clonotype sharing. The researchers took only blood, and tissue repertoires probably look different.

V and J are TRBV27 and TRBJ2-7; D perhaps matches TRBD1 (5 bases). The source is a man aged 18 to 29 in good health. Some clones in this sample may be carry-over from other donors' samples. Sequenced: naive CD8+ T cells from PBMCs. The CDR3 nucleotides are TGTGCCAGCAGTCTACAGCGACAGCCCCCCTACGAGCAGTACTTC. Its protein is CASSLQRQPPYEQYF.